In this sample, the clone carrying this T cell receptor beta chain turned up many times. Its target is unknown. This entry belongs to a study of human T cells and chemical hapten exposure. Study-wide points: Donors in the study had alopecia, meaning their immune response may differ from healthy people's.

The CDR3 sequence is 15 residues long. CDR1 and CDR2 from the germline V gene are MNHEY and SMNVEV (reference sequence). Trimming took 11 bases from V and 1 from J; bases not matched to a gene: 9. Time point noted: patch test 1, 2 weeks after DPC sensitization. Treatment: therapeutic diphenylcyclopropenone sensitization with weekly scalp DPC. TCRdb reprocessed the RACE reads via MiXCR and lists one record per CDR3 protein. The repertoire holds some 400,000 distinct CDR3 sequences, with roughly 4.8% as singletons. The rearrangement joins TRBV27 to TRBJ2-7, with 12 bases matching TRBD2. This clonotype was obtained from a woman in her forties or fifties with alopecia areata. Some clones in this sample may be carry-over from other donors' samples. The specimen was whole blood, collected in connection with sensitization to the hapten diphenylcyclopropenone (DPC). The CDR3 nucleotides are TGTGCCTCCCGACTAGCGGGAGAGGTGTCCTACGAGCAGTACTTC. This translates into CASRLAGEVSYEQYF.